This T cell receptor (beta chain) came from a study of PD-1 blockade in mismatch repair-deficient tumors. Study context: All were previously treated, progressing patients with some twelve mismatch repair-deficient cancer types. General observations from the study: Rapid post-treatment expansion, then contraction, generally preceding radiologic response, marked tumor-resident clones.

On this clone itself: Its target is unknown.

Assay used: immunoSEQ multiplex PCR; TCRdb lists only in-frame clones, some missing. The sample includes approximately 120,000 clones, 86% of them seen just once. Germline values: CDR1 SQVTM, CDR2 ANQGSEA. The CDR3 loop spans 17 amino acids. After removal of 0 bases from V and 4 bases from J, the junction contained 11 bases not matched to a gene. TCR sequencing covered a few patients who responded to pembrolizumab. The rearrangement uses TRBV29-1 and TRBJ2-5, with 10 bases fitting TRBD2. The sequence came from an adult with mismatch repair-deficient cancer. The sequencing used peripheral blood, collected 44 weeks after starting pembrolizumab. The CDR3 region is CSVEEGTSELDGETQYF. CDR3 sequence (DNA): TGCAGCGTTGAAGAGGGGACTAGCGAGCTCGATGGAGAGACCCAGTACTTC.